The rows below give T cell receptor beta chains drawn from one sample of a study of patients and donors after allogeneic stem cell transplantation. One entry per CDR3 protein results from TCRdb running MiXCR on the RT-PCR reads. The sample yields approximately 170,000 distinct CDR3 sequences, about 24% seen once. The material sequenced was blood, either unsorted or a sorted T cell fraction (not recorded which). All receptors derive from a human donor who was either an allogeneic HSCT recipient or a stem cell or donor lymphocyte infusion donor (not recorded which). It is not recorded whose cells these are; they may come from a transplant donor. CDR3s include the opening cysteine and the closing phenylalanine or tryptophan. Fields, in order: V gene, clone size, J gene, D gene, CDR3 protein, CDR3 DNA. The D gene is left open where the match is weak. Size is stated for part of the rows, as once, few or many counts, or as a class when the clone is expanded.

V: TRBV4-1
size: many
J: TRBJ1-1
D: -
CDR3: CASSQQGGLSTEAFF
DNA: TGCGCCAGCAGCCAACAGGGTGGGCTGAGCACTGAAGCTTTCTTT

V: TRBV16
size: -
J: TRBJ2-7
D: TRBD2
CDR3: CASSRTSGKSYEQYF
DNA: TGTGCCAGCAGCCGGACTAGCGGGAAGTCCTACGAGCAGTACTTC

V: TRBV29-1
size: -
J: TRBJ2-3
D: TRBD1
CDR3: CSVVRDRTTDTQYF
DNA: TGCAGCGTTGTCCGGGACAGGACCACAGATACGCAGTATTTT

V: TRBV2
size: -
J: TRBJ2-2
D: -
CDR3: CASVANTGELFF
DNA: TGTGCCAGCGTGGCGAACACCGGGGAGCTGTTTTTT

V: TRBV15
size: few
J: TRBJ1-5
D: -
CDR3: CATSPTDGTRPQHF
DNA: TGTGCCACCAGTCCGACTGACGGTACTCGACCCCAGCATTTT

V: TRBV20-1
size: few
J: TRBJ2-1
D: -
CDR3: CSARGAPEQFF
DNA: TGCAGTGCTCGGGGGGCCCCTGAGCAGTTCTTC

V: TRBV14
size: -
J: TRBJ2-3
D: -
CDR3: CASSPSITDTQYF
DNA: TGTGCCAGCAGCCCCTCCATCACAGATACGCAGTATTTT

V: TRBV12-3/TRBV12-4
size: few
J: TRBJ1-2
D: TRBD1
CDR3: CASSPGQGGDYGYTF
DNA: TGTGCCAGCAGTCCAGGACAGGGAGGGGACTATGGCTACACCTTC

V: TRBV20-1
size: few
J: TRBJ2-2
D: -
CDR3: CSGGLPDTGELFF
DNA: TGCAGTGGCGGACTCCCAGACACCGGGGAGCTGTTTTTT

V: TRBV10-3
size: -
J: TRBJ2-3
D: TRBD2
CDR3: CAISDFLAGPGSTDTQYF
DNA: TGTGCCATCAGTGATTTCCTAGCGGGACCAGGTAGCACAGATACGCAGTATTTT

V: TRBV5-1
size: many
J: TRBJ1-1
D: TRBD1
CDR3: CASSLRRGTGVAEAFF
DNA: TGCGCCAGCAGCTTGAGAAGGGGGACAGGGGTGGCTGAAGCTTTCTTT

V: TRBV6-5
size: few
J: TRBJ1-5
D: -
CDR3: CASSLRNSNQPQHF
DNA: TGTGCCAGCAGTCTTCGAAATAGCAATCAGCCCCAGCATTTT

V: TRBV18
size: -
J: TRBJ2-7
D: -
CDR3: CASSPWLRLSSYEQYF
DNA: TGTGCCAGCTCACCCTGGCTGAGGCTCTCGTCCTACGAGCAGTACTTC

V: TRBV12-3/TRBV12-4
size: many
J: TRBJ1-1
D: -
CDR3: CASSLHTNTEAFF
DNA: TGTGCCAGCAGTTTACATACGAACACTGAAGCTTTCTTT

V: TRBV5-1
size: few
J: TRBJ2-3
D: TRBD2
CDR3: CASSVLAGTTDTQYF
DNA: TGCGCCAGCAGCGTTCTAGCGGGGACCACAGATACGCAGTATTTT

V: TRBV5-1
size: -
J: TRBJ2-1
D: -
CDR3: CASSPGNSREQFF
DNA: TGCGCCAGCAGCCCCGGAAATAGCAGGGAGCAGTTCTTC

V: TRBV4-2
size: few
J: TRBJ2-5
D: -
CDR3: CASSQDIRVGTQYF
DNA: TGTGCCAGCAGCCAAGATATCAGGGTTGGGACCCAGTACTTC

V: TRBV24-1
size: few
J: TRBJ1-2
D: -
CDR3: CATSDLHGGHFHGYTF
DNA: TGTGCCACCAGTGATTTGCATGGGGGGCACTTTCATGGCTACACCTTC

V: TRBV20-1
size: -
J: TRBJ2-2
D: -
CDR3: CSARDPGLNTGELFF
DNA: TGCAGTGCAAGGGACCCGGGGCTGAACACCGGGGAGCTGTTTTTT

V: TRBV5-1
size: -
J: TRBJ2-7
D: -
CDR3: CASSLTGSTLYEQYF
DNA: TGCGCCAGCAGCTTGACAGGGTCAACCCTCTACGAGCAGTACTTC

V: TRBV19
size: few
J: TRBJ2-7
D: -
CDR3: CASSIEPVDSYEQYF
DNA: TGTGCCAGTAGTATAGAGCCGGTAGACAGTTACGAGCAGTACTTC

V: TRBV7-2
size: -
J: TRBJ1-4
D: -
CDR3: CASSLIGTTNEKLFF
DNA: TGTGCCAGCAGCTTAATCGGGACAACTAATGAAAAACTGTTTTTT

V: TRBV4-2
size: -
J: TRBJ2-7
D: -
CDR3: CASSLKGSYYEQYF
DNA: TGTGCCAGCAGCCTGAAGGGGAGTTACTACGAGCAGTACTTC

V: TRBV4-3
size: -
J: TRBJ2-1
D: -
CDR3: CASSLDRGYTGNEQFF
DNA: TGCGCCAGCAGCCTTGACCGGGGATACACTGGGAATGAGCAGTTCTTC

V: TRBV5-1
size: -
J: TRBJ2-7
D: TRBD1
CDR3: CASSLGTGWSYEQYF
DNA: TGCGCCAGCAGCTTGGGGACAGGGTGGTCCTACGAGCAGTACTTC